These 29 T cell receptor beta chains share one sample of origin, sequenced in a study of blood T cell repertoires in COVID-19. Clones were read by immunoSEQ multiplex PCR, and TCRdb kept only the in-frame ones, dropping some. This sample carries approximately 170,000 clones, about 88% of them seen once, and the ten largest clones take roughly 7.3%. Sequencing input: peripheral blood. The receptors here all came from a woman older than 75 in a cohort sampled during active or convalescent COVID-19.

In DNA, the CDR3 is TGTGCCAGCAGCCAAGCGGGACTAGCGGGATTGCGAGAGACCCAGTACTTC. Protein sequence: CASSQAGLAGLRETQYF. This sequence joins TRBV3-1 (or the pseudogene TRBV3-2) and TRBJ2-5, with 13 nucleotides matching TRBD2. Germline V gives CDR1 LGHDT, CDR2 YNNKEL (reference sequence). CDR3 length equals 17 residues. V was clipped by 1 base and J by 4 bases; unmatched bases: 6.

This chain uses TRBV19 with TRBJ1-3; D is possibly TRBD1 (6 bases). Trimming took 3 bases from V and 0 from J, leaving 12 bases between them. This CDR3 contains 16 residues. Germline V lookup: CDR1 LNHDA, CDR2 SQIVND (reference sequence). CDR3 nucleotides: TGTGCCAGTAGTATGGGGGCGCTGCTCTCTGGAAACACCATATATTTT. Residues: CASSMGALLSGNTIYF.

The chain couples TRBV28 to TRBJ2-5, with 7 bases aligning to TRBD2. This CDR3 is 15 amino acids long. J lost 3 bases, V lost 2 bases, and 6 bases had no gene match. Germline V gene sequence: CDR1 MDHEN, CDR2 SYDVKM. Written as DNA, the CDR3 is TGTGCCAGCAGTTTAGGCGGGGGACCTAAAGAGACCCAGTACTTC. Its translation is CASSLGGGPKETQYF.

This clone was counted a few times. The V gene is TRBV7-9, the J gene TRBJ1-6, with 7 bases aligning to TRBD1. The CDR3 covers 18 residues. The germline gives CDR1 SEHNR, CDR2 FQNEAQ (reference sequence). V was clipped by 1 base and J by 5 bases; unmatched bases: 11. The CDR3 nucleotides read TGTGCCAGCAGCTTAGGACGTCTCCGGGGACAGAATAATTCACCCCTCCACTTT. It yields the protein CASSLGRLRGQNNSPLHF. Supplemented by reference TRBV7-9 and TRBJ1-6, the full variable domain reads DTGVSQNPRHKITKRGQNVTFRCDPISEHNRLYWYRQTLGQGPEFLTYFQNEAQLEKSRLLSDRFSAERPKGSFSTLEIQRTEQGDSAMYLCASSLGRLRGQNNSPLHFGNGTRLTVT.

The chain has TRBV10-1 and TRBJ2-1; TRBD1 agrees at 7 bases. V lost 6 bases and J lost 6; bases outside the gene matches: 8. CDR3 length: 14 residues. Germline V gene data show CDR1 as WNHNN and CDR2 as SYGVQD (reference sequence). CDR3 amino acids: CASSRPDRVNEQFF. The CDR3 nucleotides are TGCGCCAGCAGCCGGCCCGACAGGGTCAATGAGCAGTTCTTC.

The V gene is TRBV27, the J gene TRBJ2-1, with 10 positions matching TRBD2. Germline V gives CDR1 MNHEY, CDR2 SMNVEV (reference sequence). The CDR3 sequence is 17 residues long. V shed 1 base and J 9 bases; nucleotides not matched to a gene: 12. The CDR3: CASSLLRLAGAWSEQFF. The CDR3 DNA sequence: TGTGCCAGCAGTTTATTAAGGCTAGCGGGGGCCTGGAGTGAGCAGTTCTTC.

The chain combines TRBV7-2 with TRBJ1-2, with a weak D call TRBD1 (5 bases). V lost 5 bases to trimming and J lost 3 bases, with 16 bases between them. The germline V gene encodes CDR1 SGHTA and CDR2 FQGNSA. This CDR3 has 15 residues. CDR3 coding DNA: TGTGCCAGCAGCCCCAGGACGGGGGAATACTATGGCTACACCTTC. It is translated as CASSPRTGEYYGYTF.

This chain links TRBV5-4 with TRBJ1-2, with D possibly being TRBD1 (6 bases). Trimming removed 0 bases at V and 6 bases at J, with 9 bases between. The V gene's germline CDR1 is SGHNT and CDR2 YYREEE (reference sequence). This CDR3 has 13 residues. In nucleotides, the CDR3 is TGTGCCAGCAGCTTGGAAACAGGGAATGGCTACACCTTC. Residues: CASSLETGNGYTF.

The CDR3 nucleotides are TGTGCCAGCAGTTTATACCCCAGGGGTGATGGCTACACCTTC. As protein: CASSLYPRGDGYTF. J is TRBJ1-2 and V is TRBV27; a possible D gene is TRBD1 (6 bases). V lost 1 base to trimming and J lost 6 bases, with 12 bases between them. The CDR3 runs to 14 residues. The germline CDR1 and CDR2 sequences are MNHEY and SMNVEV (reference sequence).

The chain is built from TRBV29-1 and TRBJ2-1; possibly TRBD2 for D (5 bases). Germline V gene sequence: CDR1 SQVTM, CDR2 ANQGSEA. Trimming took off 6 bases at V and 9 bases at J, with 15 bases between the two ends. CDR3 length equals 12 residues. In DNA form, the CDR3 reads TGCAGCGTGCGGGTCGATTTGGGTGAGCAGTTCTTC. Protein sequence: CSVRVDLGEQFF.

The chain is built from TRBV7-2 and TRBJ2-2; 12 positions match TRBD2. The CDR3 has 16 amino acids. Germline V CDR1 and CDR2: SGHTA, FQGNSA. The junction had 8 bases not matched to a gene; V was cut back by 5 bases and J by 7 bases. CDR3: CASSPTSGGIGGELFF. In nucleotides, the CDR3 is TGTGCCAGCAGCCCGACTAGCGGGGGTATCGGCGGGGAGCTGTTTTTT. The full variable domain, its missing parts supplied by reference TRBV7-2 and TRBJ2-2, is GAGVSQSPSNKVTEKGKDVELRCDPISGHTALYWYRQSLGQGLEFLIYFQGNSAPDKSGLPSDRFSAERTGGSVSTLTIQRTQQEDSAVYLCASSPTSGGIGGELFFGEGSRLTVL.

The chain couples TRBV11-3 to TRBJ2-2, with D possibly matching TRBD1 (5 bases). The CDR3 loop spans 17 amino acids. With 5 bases removed from V and 1 base from J, the gap between germline ends came to 17 bases. The germline V gene has CDR1 SGHNT and CDR2 YENEEA. CDR3 in DNA: TGTGCCAGCAGCGGGCAGCAGGGCGCCCGGAACACCGGGGAGCTGTTTTTT. It translates to CASSGQQGARNTGELFF.

The chain links TRBV5-5 to TRBJ1-2, with D perhaps matching TRBD1 (6 bases). This CDR3 region has 15 residues. CDR1 and CDR2 (germline): SGHKS, YYEKEE (reference sequence). Trimming removed 4 bases from V and 5 bases from J, with 18 bases in between. The CDR3 is CASSPSVGAEYGYTF. In DNA, the CDR3 is TGTGCCAGCAGCCCTAGTGTGGGGGCGGAATATGGCTACACCTTC.

This chain joins TRBV5-6 and TRBJ2-3; 11 positions match TRBD1. Trimming removed 4 bases from V and 3 bases from J; junction bases left unmatched: 4. The CDR3 is made up of 15 amino acids. The germline CDR1 and CDR2 sequences are SGHDT and YYEEEE. The CDR3 protein is CASSRDRGSTDTQYF. CDR3 nucleotide sequence: TGTGCCAGCAGCCGGGACAGGGGGTCAACAGATACGCAGTATTTT.

The chain recombines TRBV4-3 with TRBJ2-5; 12 bases line up with TRBD2. This CDR3 comprises 15 residues. Per germline, CDR1 LGHNA and CDR2 YSLEER. V gave up 2 bases and J gave up 5 bases; unmatched junction bases: 3. The CDR3 nucleotides read TGCGCCAGCAGCCAAAACCTAGCGGGGGGGGAGACCCAGTACTTC. Translation: CASSQNLAGGETQYF.

This chain uses TRBV27 with TRBJ2-7, with D uncertain. The germline V gene has CDR1 MNHEY and CDR2 SMNVEV (reference sequence). The CDR3 spans 15 residues. Trimming stripped 5 bases from V and 1 base from J, with 15 bases between. The DNA of the CDR3 is TGTGCCAGCAGTGCCTCGAATCGGGTGTCCTACGAGCAGTACGTC. Residues: CASSASNRVSYEQYV.

The chain couples TRBV6-5 to TRBJ1-3, with a possible D match to TRBD1 (6 bases). The V end lost 2 bases, the J end lost 3 bases, and 14 bases lay between the germline ends. The CDR3 has 16 residues. Germline V gene lookup returns CDR1 MNHEY and CDR2 SVGAGI. The CDR3 here is CASSYQRQAIGNTIYF. CDR3 nucleotides: TGTGCCAGCAGTTACCAGAGACAGGCGATTGGAAACACCATATATTTT.

The gene calls are TRBV19 and TRBJ2-4, with D possibly being TRBD2 (6 bases). This CDR3 is built from 19 residues. V lost 3 bases to trimming and J lost 0 bases, with 21 bases between them. Germline V gene lookup returns CDR1 LNHDA and CDR2 SQIVND (reference sequence). CDR3 in amino acids: CASSITSGRAPLAKNIQYF. The CDR3 DNA reads as TGTGCCAGTAGTATTACCAGCGGGCGGGCCCCGCTAGCCAAAAACATTCAGTACTTC.

Written as DNA, the CDR3 is TGTGCCAGCAGTCGCAGTGACACCGGGGAGCTGTTTTTT. Protein sequence: CASSRSDTGELFF. The chain combines TRBV6-4 with TRBJ2-2; D not certain. V was cut by 5 bases and J by 3 bases, with 7 bases left in between. The V gene's germline CDR1 is MRHNA and CDR2 SNTAGT. This CDR3 comprises 13 residues.

This clone was counted a few times. V usage is TRBV19 and J usage is TRBJ2-7, with 9 bases matching TRBD1. Germline-derived CDR1 and CDR2 are LNHDA and SQIVND (reference sequence). The CDR3 extends over 15 amino acids. The junction had 16 bases not matched to a gene; V was cut back by 9 bases and J by 7 bases. CDR3 coding DNA: TGTGCCAGGAATACAGGGGGCCCCTACCGGTTAGAGCAGTACGTC. It specifies CARNTGGPYRLEQYV.

J is TRBJ2-7 and V is TRBV3-1 (or the pseudogene TRBV3-2), with D possibly TRBD2 on 7 matching bases. This CDR3 has 15 amino acids. Germline V lookup: CDR1 LGHDT, CDR2 YNNKEL (reference sequence). Trimming shortened V by 6 bases and J by 4 bases, and 19 bases separated the two germline ends. The CDR3 nucleotides read TGTGCCAGCAGTTACGGTCCGGGGGGCCCTTACGAGCAGTACTTC. It encodes CASSYGPGGPYEQYF.

The gene calls are TRBV10-3 and TRBJ2-7, with D possibly matching TRBD1 (6 bases). The CDR3 loop spans 17 amino acids. The V gene's germline CDR1 is ENHRY and CDR2 SYGVKD. V lost 4 bases to trimming and J lost 2 bases, with 21 bases between them. The CDR3 here is CAISANRLPPGAYEQYF. The CDR3 nucleotides are TGTGCCATCAGTGCCAACCGGCTGCCCCCAGGGGCCTACGAGCAGTACTTC.

V is TRBV24-1 and J is TRBJ2-3, with TRBD1 as a possible D gene (5 bases). Germline V gene sequence: CDR1 KGHDR, CDR2 SFDVKD. This CDR3 is 15 amino acids long. Trimming stripped 5 bases from V and 1 base from J, with 12 bases between. The CDR3 region has the DNA TGTGCCACCAGTGTCACTGGACATCGCACAGATACGCAGTATTTT. Translation: CATSVTGHRTDTQYF.

This chain uses TRBV2 with TRBJ2-7; 13 bases agree with TRBD2. The CDR3 length is 18 residues. The germline gives CDR1 SNHLY, CDR2 FYNNEI. Trimming removed 6 bases from V and 1 base from J; junction bases left unmatched: 12. The CDR3 is CASSPPGTSGAGSYEQYF. DNA of the CDR3: TGTGCCAGCAGCCCCCCCGGGACTAGCGGGGCCGGGTCCTACGAGCAGTACTTC.

The CDR3 DNA follows: TGCAGTGCTAGAGATGGGTCAGGAATGTTCTTT. It specifies CSARDGSGMFF. The chain is built from TRBV20-1 and TRBJ1-1; D is ambiguous. V was trimmed by 0 bases and J by 14 bases, leaving 13 bases between them. This CDR3 region has 11 residues. CDR1 is DFQATT and CDR2 is SNEGSKA in the germline V gene (reference sequence).

The chain carries TRBV11-2 and TRBJ1-2; D might be TRBD1 (6 bases). The V and J ends lost 5 bases and 1 base respectively, with 8 bases between them. The germline V gene has CDR1 SGHAT and CDR2 FQNNGV. There are 13 residues in the CDR3. The CDR3: CASSKDSNYGYTF. CDR3 coding DNA: TGTGCCAGCAGCAAGGACAGTAACTATGGCTACACCTTC.

CDR3 in amino acids: CATSGADKNTEAFF. The CDR3 region has the DNA TGTGCCACCAGTGGCGCGGATAAAAACACTGAAGCTTTCTTT. V and J are TRBV24-1 and TRBJ1-1; no clear D gene. Germline assignment: CDR1 KGHDR and CDR2 SFDVKD. The V and J ends lost 5 bases and 2 bases respectively, with 11 bases between them. The CDR3 sequence is 14 residues long.

This clone came up a few times. The rearrangement uses TRBV3-1 (or the pseudogene TRBV3-2) and TRBJ2-3; 7 bases agree with TRBD2. The CDR3 contains 18 residues. CDR1 is LGHDT, CDR2 YNNKEL, per germline (reference sequence). After removal of 0 bases from V and 3 bases from J, the junction contained 12 bases not matched to a gene. Here the CDR3 reads CASSQEYYGAGMTDTQYF. DNA of the CDR3: TGTGCCAGCAGCCAAGAATATTACGGAGCGGGGATGACAGATACGCAGTATTTT.

The chain employs TRBV11-2 and TRBJ1-1; 7 nucleotides match TRBD1. The CDR3 is 12 residues long. In germline, CDR1 is SGHAT, CDR2 FQNNGV. Germline trimming cut 4 bases from V and 9 bases from J; bases unmatched to any gene: 5. CDR3 sequence reads: CASSSLQGKAFF. The CDR3 coding sequence is TGTGCCAGCAGCTCGCTACAGGGGAAAGCTTTCTTT.